Below, 12 T cell receptor beta chains from the same sample are listed, as sequenced in a study of T-cell memory formation after mild COVID-19. TCRdb independently ran MiXCR on the 5' RACE reads; one entry per CDR3 protein. The table shows under 250,000 distinct CDR3 sequences, with approximately 15% occurring only once. Sample: PBMCs or a T cell subset sorted from them (not recorded which). The receptors were sampled from an adult woman who had mild COVID-19 (a few samples of this study predate the infection). Cell type and time point are not known.

This chain joins TRBV5-5 and TRBJ2-2; D unclear. Trimming cost V 1 base and J 2 bases, with 9 bases left between them. Germline-derived CDR1 and CDR2 are SGHKS and YYEKEE (reference sequence). CDR3 length: 15 residues. The CDR3 nucleotides are TGTGCCAGCAGCTTGTCGACGGCCAACACCGGGGAGCTGTTTTTT. Translated: CASSLSTANTGELFF.

This clonotype was observed at least ten times. The conserved final phenylalanine or tryptophan is absent from the CDR3, which likely points to a read error. The DNA is omitted, as the CDR3 cannot be located on it reliably, and the CDR3 follows TCRdb's listing. This chain connects TRBV18 to TRBJ2-5. Counting both end residues, the CDR3 totals 12 amino acids. The germline gives CDR1 KGHSH, CDR2 LQKENI. This CDR3 reads CASSPPGGTCRI.

The chain combines TRBV7-2 with TRBJ2-3, with 12 bases matching TRBD2. This CDR3 comprises 17 residues. Germline loops: CDR1 SGHTA, CDR2 FQGNSA. The V and J ends lost 6 bases and 2 bases, in that order; junction bases with no gene match: 9. The CDR3 DNA is TGTGCCAGCAGAAAACTACTAGCGGGAGGCCCCACAGATACGCAGTATTTT. Translation gives CASRKLLAGGPTDTQYF.

This chain joins TRBV5-1 and TRBJ2-1; TRBD1 matches 8 bases. The CDR3 runs 14 residues. Germline values: CDR1 SGHRS, CDR2 YFSETQ. With V trimmed by 4 bases and J by 8 bases, 8 bases remained unmatched. The DNA of the CDR3 is TGCGCCAGCAGCACCGGACAGGGCAGGCATGAGCAGTTCTTC. Protein product: CASSTGQGRHEQFF.

As DNA, the CDR3 is TGTGCCAGCAGCACGGGACAGGGGTTTAGCGAGCAGTACTTC. Its protein is CASSTGQGFSEQYF. V is TRBV12-3 or TRBV12-4 and J is TRBJ2-7; 10 bases map to TRBD1. Trimming took 6 bases from V and 6 from J; bases not matched to a gene: 8. The CDR3 spans 14 residues.

This chain uses TRBV24-1 with TRBJ1-4; 10 nucleotides match TRBD1. The CDR3 contains 15 residues. V dropped 3 bases and J dropped 6; count of bases not matched to a gene: 3. The germline CDR1 and CDR2 sequences are KGHDR and SFDVKD. The DNA of the CDR3 is TGTGCCACCAGTGATGCCGGGACAGGGGATGAAAAACTGTTTTTT. Residues: CATSDAGTGDEKLFF.

This clonotype appeared a few times. The V gene is TRBV12-3 or TRBV12-4, the J gene TRBJ1-5, with TRBD1 identical over 9 bases. Trimming at V came to 5 bases and at J to 5 bases, leaving 7 bases not matched to a gene. This CDR3 contains 15 residues. CDR3 sequence (DNA): TGTGCCAGCAGTCTCGGGACAGGGAAGGATCAGCCCCAGCATTTT. This translates into CASSLGTGKDQPQHF.

This chain joins TRBV4-2 and TRBJ2-3; the D call may be TRBD1 or TRBD2 (5 bases each). This CDR3 spans 14 amino acids. The germline V gene has CDR1 LGHNA and CDR2 YNFKEQ. V was cut by 5 bases and J by 8 bases, with 17 bases left in between. DNA for the CDR3: TGTGCCAGCAGCTCCGGGACCCCAGAGGGTACGCAGTATTTT. It is translated as CASSSGTPEGTQYF.

The chain links TRBV20-1 to TRBJ2-3; TRBD2 matches 10 bases. The CDR3 is 15 amino acids. Germline V lookup: CDR1 DFQATT, CDR2 SNEGSKA (reference sequence). V lost 4 bases to trimming and J lost 2 bases; unmatched junction nucleotides: 6. The CDR3 coding sequence is TGCAGTGCTACTAGCGGGGGATATGACACAGATACGCAGTATTTT. The encoded protein is CSATSGGYDTDTQYF.

Only a few counts were recorded for this clonotype. The chain employs TRBV29-1 and TRBJ1-2; D may be TRBD1 (5 bases). Germline V gene lookup returns CDR1 SQVTM and CDR2 ANQGSEA. This CDR3 is 13 amino acids long. The ends were cut back, 6 bases at V and 0 bases at J, with 11 bases in the middle. The CDR3, as DNA: TGCAGCGTGGGAGCAGGGACTAACTATGGCTACACCTTC. It is translated as CSVGAGTNYGYTF. Combining the CDR3 with reference TRBV29-1 and TRBJ1-2 gives the whole variable domain SAVISQKPSRDICQRGTSLTIQCQVDSQVTMMFWYRQQPGQSLTLIATANQGSEATYESGFVIDKFPISRPNLTFSTLTVSNMSPEDSSIYLCSVGAGTNYGYTFGSGTRLTVV.

This clonotype was counted at least ten times. The chain couples TRBV10-3 to TRBJ2-5, with 9 bases fitting TRBD2. Unmatched junction bases numbered 15, after V lost 4 bases and J lost 0 bases. There are 19 residues in the CDR3. Germline V gene lookup returns CDR1 ENHRY and CDR2 SYGVKD. CDR3 in DNA: TGTGCCATCAGTGGTCCGGGACTAGCATCTAACCTGTACCAAGAGACCCAGTACTTC. Translating gives CAISGPGLASNLYQETQYF.

The V gene is TRBV6-2 or TRBV6-3, the J gene TRBJ1-1, with 7 bases lining up with TRBD1. This CDR3 region has 13 residues. CDR1 is MNHEY and CDR2 is SVGEGT in the germline V gene. The V segment lost 7 bases and the J segment 5 bases; nucleotides outside the gene matches: 7. The CDR3 protein is CASTRGLSTEAFF. CDR3 in DNA: TGTGCCAGCACGAGGGGGCTTTCGACTGAAGCTTTCTTT.